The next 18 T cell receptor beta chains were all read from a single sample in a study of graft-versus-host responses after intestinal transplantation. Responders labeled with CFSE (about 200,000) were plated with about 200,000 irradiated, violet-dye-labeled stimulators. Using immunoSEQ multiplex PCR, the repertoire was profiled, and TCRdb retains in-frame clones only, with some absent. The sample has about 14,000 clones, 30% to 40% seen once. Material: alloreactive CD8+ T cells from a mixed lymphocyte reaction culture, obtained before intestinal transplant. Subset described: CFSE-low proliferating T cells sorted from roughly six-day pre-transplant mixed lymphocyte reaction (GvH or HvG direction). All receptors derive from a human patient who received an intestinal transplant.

The CDR3 spells CASRGDSLGAGELFF. In DNA form, the CDR3 reads TGTGCCAGCAGGGGGGACTCCCTAGGGGCCGGGGAGCTGTTTTTT. V gene TRBV27 combines with J gene TRBJ2-2; TRBD2 is a possible D gene (6 bases). The CDR3 has 15 residues. Germline-derived CDR1 and CDR2 are MNHEY and SMNVEV (reference sequence). The V and J ends lost 6 bases and 6 bases respectively, with 17 bases between them.

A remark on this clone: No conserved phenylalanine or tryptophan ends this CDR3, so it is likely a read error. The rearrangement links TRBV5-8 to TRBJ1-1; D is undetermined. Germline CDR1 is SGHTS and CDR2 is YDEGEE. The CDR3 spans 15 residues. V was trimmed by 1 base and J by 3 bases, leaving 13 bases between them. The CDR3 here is CASSLFRVEDTEAFL. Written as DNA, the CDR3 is TGTGCCAGCAGCTTGTTCCGGGTGGAGGACACTGAAGCTTTCCTT.

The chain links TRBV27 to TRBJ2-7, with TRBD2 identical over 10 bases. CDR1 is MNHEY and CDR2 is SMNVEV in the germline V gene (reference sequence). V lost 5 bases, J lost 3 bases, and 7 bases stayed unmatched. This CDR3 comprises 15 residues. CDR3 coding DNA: TGTGCCAGCAGTGTCCTAGCGGGGGACGGCTACGAGCAGTACTTC. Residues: CASSVLAGDGYEQYF.

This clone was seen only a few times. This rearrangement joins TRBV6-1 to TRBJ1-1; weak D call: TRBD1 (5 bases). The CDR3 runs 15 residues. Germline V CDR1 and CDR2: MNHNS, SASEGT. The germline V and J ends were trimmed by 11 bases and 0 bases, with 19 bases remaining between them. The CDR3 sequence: CALLGRSLMNTEAFF. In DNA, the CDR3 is TGTGCCCTACTGGGACGGAGCCTAATGAACACTGAAGCTTTCTTT.

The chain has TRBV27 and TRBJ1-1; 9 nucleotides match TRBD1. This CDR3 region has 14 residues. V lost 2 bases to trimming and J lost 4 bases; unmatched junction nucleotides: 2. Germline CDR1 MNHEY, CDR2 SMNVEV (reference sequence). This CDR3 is CASSLDRGSTEAFF. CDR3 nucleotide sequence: TGTGCCAGCAGTTTAGACAGGGGGAGCACTGAAGCTTTCTTT.

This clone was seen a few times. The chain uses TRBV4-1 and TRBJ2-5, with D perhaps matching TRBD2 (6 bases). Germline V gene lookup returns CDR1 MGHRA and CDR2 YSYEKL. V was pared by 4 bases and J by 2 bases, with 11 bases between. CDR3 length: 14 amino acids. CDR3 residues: CASSPWRGQETQYF. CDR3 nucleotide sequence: TGCGCCAGCAGCCCCTGGCGGGGACAAGAGACCCAGTACTTC.

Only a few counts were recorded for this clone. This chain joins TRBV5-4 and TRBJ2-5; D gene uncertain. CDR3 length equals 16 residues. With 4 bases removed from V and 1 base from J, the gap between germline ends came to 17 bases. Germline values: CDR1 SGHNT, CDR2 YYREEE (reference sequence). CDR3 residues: CASSQDYSLGQETQYF. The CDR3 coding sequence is TGTGCCAGCAGCCAAGATTACAGTCTAGGCCAAGAGACCCAGTACTTC.

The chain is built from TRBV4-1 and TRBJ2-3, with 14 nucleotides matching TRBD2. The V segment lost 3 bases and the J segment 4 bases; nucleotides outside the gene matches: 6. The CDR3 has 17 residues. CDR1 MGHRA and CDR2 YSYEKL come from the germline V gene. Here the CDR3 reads CASSHRLAGGSADTQYF. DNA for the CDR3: TGCGCCAGCAGCCACCGACTAGCGGGGGGGTCCGCAGATACGCAGTATTTT.

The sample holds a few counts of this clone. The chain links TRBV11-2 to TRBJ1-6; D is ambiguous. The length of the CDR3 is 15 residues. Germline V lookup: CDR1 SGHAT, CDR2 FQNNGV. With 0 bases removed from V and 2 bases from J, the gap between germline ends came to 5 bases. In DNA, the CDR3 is TGTGCCAGCAGCTTAGACAGCACCTATAATTCACCCCTCCACTTT. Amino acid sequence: CASSLDSTYNSPLHF.

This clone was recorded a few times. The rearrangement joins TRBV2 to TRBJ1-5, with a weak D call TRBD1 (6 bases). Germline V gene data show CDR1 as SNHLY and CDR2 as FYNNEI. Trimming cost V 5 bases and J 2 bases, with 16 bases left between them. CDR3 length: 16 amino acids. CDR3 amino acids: CASSHTGTSRNQPQHF. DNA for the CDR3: TGTGCCAGCAGTCATACGGGGACATCCCGCAATCAGCCCCAGCATTTT.

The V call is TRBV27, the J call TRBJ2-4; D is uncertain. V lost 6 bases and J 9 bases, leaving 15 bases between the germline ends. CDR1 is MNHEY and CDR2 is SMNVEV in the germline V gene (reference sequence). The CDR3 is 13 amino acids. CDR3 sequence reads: CASSPAAWGIQYF. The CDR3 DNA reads TGTGCCAGCAGCCCCGCCGCGTGGGGCATTCAGTACTTC.

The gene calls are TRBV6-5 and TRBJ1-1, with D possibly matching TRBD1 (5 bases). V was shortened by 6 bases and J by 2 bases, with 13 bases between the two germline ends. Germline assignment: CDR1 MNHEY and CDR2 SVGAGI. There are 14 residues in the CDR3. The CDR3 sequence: CASSPGPFNTEAFF. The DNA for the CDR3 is TGTGCCAGCAGCCCGGGACCTTTTAACACTGAAGCTTTCTTT.

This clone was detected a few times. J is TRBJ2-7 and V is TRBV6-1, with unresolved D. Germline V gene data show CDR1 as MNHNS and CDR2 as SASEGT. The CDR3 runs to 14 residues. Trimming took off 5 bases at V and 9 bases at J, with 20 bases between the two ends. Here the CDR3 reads CASSPLQTSSSQYF. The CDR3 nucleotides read TGTGCCAGCAGTCCACTCCAGACATCCAGTTCGCAGTACTTC.

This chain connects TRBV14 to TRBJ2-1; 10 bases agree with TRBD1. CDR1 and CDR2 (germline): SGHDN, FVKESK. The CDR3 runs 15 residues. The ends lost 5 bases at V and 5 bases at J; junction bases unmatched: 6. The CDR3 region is CASSDGTGENNEQFF. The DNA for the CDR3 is TGTGCCAGCAGCGACGGGACAGGGGAAAACAATGAGCAGTTCTTC.

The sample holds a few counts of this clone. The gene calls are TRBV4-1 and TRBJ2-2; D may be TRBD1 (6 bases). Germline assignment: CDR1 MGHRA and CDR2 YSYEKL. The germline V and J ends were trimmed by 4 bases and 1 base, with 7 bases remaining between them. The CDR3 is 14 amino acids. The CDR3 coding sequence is TGCGCCAGCAGCCCGGGACAGAACACCGGGGAGCTGTTTTTT. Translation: CASSPGQNTGELFF.

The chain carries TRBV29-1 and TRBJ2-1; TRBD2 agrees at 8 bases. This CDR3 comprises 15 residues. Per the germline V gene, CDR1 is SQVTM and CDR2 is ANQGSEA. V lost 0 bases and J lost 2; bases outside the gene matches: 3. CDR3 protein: CSVEEPGGAYNEQFF. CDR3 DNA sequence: TGCAGCGTTGAAGAACCCGGGGGGGCCTACAATGAGCAGTTCTTC.

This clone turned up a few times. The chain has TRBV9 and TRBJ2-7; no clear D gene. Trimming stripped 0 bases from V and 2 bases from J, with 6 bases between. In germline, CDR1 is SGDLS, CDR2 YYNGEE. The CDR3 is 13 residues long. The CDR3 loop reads CASSVGGPYEQYF. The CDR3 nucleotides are TGTGCCAGCAGCGTAGGCGGCCCCTACGAGCAGTACTTC.

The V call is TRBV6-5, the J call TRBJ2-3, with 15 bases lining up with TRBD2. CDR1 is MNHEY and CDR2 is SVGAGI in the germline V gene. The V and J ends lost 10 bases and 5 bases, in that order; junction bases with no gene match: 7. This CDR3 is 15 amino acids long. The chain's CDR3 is CAIRGLAGGRDTQYF. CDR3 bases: TGTGCCATCAGGGGACTAGCGGGGGGAAGAGATACGCAGTATTTT.